The TCR beta chain described here comes from a study of shared clonotypes between healthy human individuals. The germline gives CDR1 SGHTA, CDR2 FQGNSA. V gave up 5 bases and J gave up 10 bases, with 18 bases separating them. This CDR3 is built from 14 residues. General observations from the study: The study found about 5.1% of naive CD4 clonotypes shared across a few donors. Clonotype sharing among donors was thought likely to change with sequencing depth. Estimated clonotype richness was generally higher in naive than memory subsets.

Original processing methods: Filtering differed for immunoSEQ, which gave only junction sequences without quality scores. Clones were read by immunoSEQ multiplex PCR, and TCRdb kept only the in-frame ones, dropping some. The V and J calls and clone size were taken over from that table, and D and trimming were inferred from the DNA. Counted here are 1.5 million to 1.9 million clones, approximately 98% occurring once; the ten biggest clones make up 0.4% to 0.45%. In the case of this clone: Its antigen remains unidentified.

Specimen: naive CD4+ T cells sorted from blood. The subset denotes: CD45RA+ positively selected. This TCR came from a man aged 30 to 45 in good health. J is TRBJ2-1 and V is TRBV7-2; possible D gene TRBD2, 5 bases. CDR3 sequence: CASSPAVLPREQFF. The CDR3 region has the DNA TGTGCCAGCAGCCCAGCGGTCCTACCACGAGAGCAGTTCTTC.